The 17 T cell receptor beta chains below all came from one sample that was sequenced in a study of Ad26.COV2.S vaccination and SARS-CoV-2 variants. Treatment here: roughly 19 received Ad26.COV2.S at low or high dose, single or two shots; several received placebo; per-sample allocation not given. It was on day 63 after the first vaccine or placebo injection that samples were taken. Generated by immunoSEQ multiplex PCR, the TCRdb table keeps only in-frame clones and is missing some. The sample holds fewer than 400,000 clones, 75% to 90% seen once. The starting material was peripheral blood, obtained in a trial of Ad26.COV2.S vaccine versus placebo. These receptors were obtained from a person aged 18-60 years who received the Ad26.COV2.S COVID-19 vaccine or a placebo.

In this sample, this clone turned up once. This chain uses TRBV15 with TRBJ1-1; no definite D call. CDR3 length: 18 residues. The V end was cut by 0 bases, the J end by 0 bases, with 17 bases between. Per the germline V gene, CDR1 is LNHNV and CDR2 is YYDKDF (reference sequence). This CDR3 is CATSREAAVNKLNTEAFF. The CDR3 DNA is TGTGCCACCAGCAGAGAAGCTGCAGTGAACAAACTGAACACTGAAGCTTTCTTT.

This clone occurred once. The chain couples TRBV7-2 to TRBJ1-2; D is uncertain. V lost 5 bases and J 8 bases, leaving 21 bases between the germline ends. Germline CDR1 SGHTA, CDR2 FQGNSA. CDR3 length: 15 residues. The CDR3 nucleotides are TGTGCCAGCAGCACACCCCCGACGAGCAAGTGGGGCTACACCTTC. Amino acid sequence: CASSTPPTSKWGYTF.

This sequence joins TRBV6-5 and TRBJ1-5; D unclear. Germline CDR1 MNHEY, CDR2 SVGAGI. Between the trimmed V and J ends, which lost 6 bases and 2 bases, there was a span of 8 bases. The CDR3 is made up of 13 amino acids. CDR3 sequence reads: CASSVEGNQPQHF. CDR3 DNA sequence: TGTGCCAGCAGCGTAGAGGGCAATCAGCCCCAGCATTTT.

V gene TRBV15 combines with J gene TRBJ1-1; D gene ambiguous. Germline V gives CDR1 LNHNV, CDR2 YYDKDF (reference sequence). CDR3 length: 16 amino acids. Trimming took off 0 bases at V and 0 bases at J, with 11 bases between the two ends. CDR3 DNA sequence: TGTGCCACCAGCAGAGACCAGCCTACAGTGAACACTGAAGCTTTCTTT. It specifies CATSRDQPTVNTEAFF.

The V and J genes are TRBV12-3 or TRBV12-4 and TRBJ2-3; a possible D gene is TRBD2 (5 bases). The germline V and J ends were trimmed by 8 bases and 1 base, with 10 bases remaining between them. The CDR3 extends over 13 amino acids. The CDR3 reads CASRGWGTDTQYF. The CDR3 DNA reads as TGTGCCAGCCGAGGGTGGGGCACAGATACGCAGTATTTT.

This clone was counted a single time. This rearrangement joins TRBV5-1 to TRBJ2-3; D is undetermined. CDR3 length equals 14 residues. The V gene lost 0 bases and the J gene lost 1 base, with 6 bases spanning the gap. CDR1 SGHRS and CDR2 YFSETQ come from the germline V gene. The CDR3 sequence is CASSLADRTDTQYF. In DNA, the CDR3 is TGCGCCAGCAGCTTGGCCGACCGCACAGATACGCAGTATTTT.

The J gene is TRBJ1-2, the V gene TRBV2; D gene uncertain. This CDR3 region has 12 residues. CDR1 and CDR2 (germline): SNHLY, FYNNEI. The V end lost 6 bases, the J end lost 1 base, and 6 bases lay between the germline ends. CDR3 nucleotide sequence: TGTGCCAGCAGGGGGTTTAACTATGGCTACACCTTC. Its translation is CASRGFNYGYTF.

This chain links TRBV3-1 (or the pseudogene TRBV3-2) with TRBJ2-1; TRBD2 aligns across 7 bases. J lost 7 bases, V lost 4 bases, and 13 bases had no gene match. CDR3 length equals 16 residues. The germline gives CDR1 LGHDT, CDR2 YNNKEL (reference sequence). DNA of the CDR3: TGTGCCAGCAGCCCGTTAGCGGGCCCCAAAGGGAATGAGCAGTTCTTC. It encodes CASSPLAGPKGNEQFF.

The chain links TRBV5-4 to TRBJ1-3, with TRBD1 identical over 7 bases. Germline V lookup: CDR1 SGHNT, CDR2 YYREEE (reference sequence). The CDR3 runs to 15 residues. V was pared by 4 bases and J by 0 bases, with 4 bases of the junction left unmatched. CDR3 amino acids: CASSTGTASGNTIYF. Written as DNA, the CDR3 is TGTGCCAGCAGCACCGGGACAGCCTCTGGAAACACCATATATTTT.

In this sample, this clone turned up once. Other DNA variants within this sample encode the same CDR3. J is TRBJ1-4 and V is TRBV4-1; a possible D gene is TRBD1 (6 bases). Deletions cut 1 base from V and 8 bases from J, with 8 bases between. Looked up from germline, CDR1 is MGHRA and CDR2 is YSYEKL. CDR3 length equals 13 residues. CDR3 sequence (DNA): TGCGCCAGCAGCCAAGTAAGGGGGGAAAAACTGTTTTTT. Protein: CASSQVRGEKLFF.

The rearrangement links TRBV6-6 to TRBJ1-5; D gene ambiguous. V shed 4 bases and J shed 6 bases, with 4 bases lying between them. CDR1 and CDR2 (germline): MNHNY, SVGAGI (reference sequence). The CDR3 loop spans 11 amino acids. CDR3 sequence (DNA): TGTGCCAGCAGTTTAACTCAGCCCCAGCATTTT. Translation: CASSLTQPQHF.

The gene calls are TRBV5-1 and TRBJ2-5; D unclear. The CDR3 sequence is 13 residues long. Trimming shortened V by 4 bases and J by 4 bases, and 11 bases separated the two germline ends. From germline, CDR1 is SGHRS and CDR2 YFSETQ. CDR3 nucleotide sequence: TGCGCCAGCAGCCTACAACGGTTAGAGACCCAGTACTTC. Its protein product is CASSLQRLETQYF.

The J gene is TRBJ2-2, the V gene TRBV5-4, with D unclear. The CDR3 loop spans 14 amino acids. Between the trimmed V and J ends, which lost 1 base and 1 base, there was a span of 5 bases. The V gene's germline CDR1 is SGHNT and CDR2 YYREEE (reference sequence). This CDR3 reads CASSLYWNTGELFF. In DNA, the CDR3 is TGTGCCAGCAGCTTGTACTGGAACACCGGGGAGCTGTTTTTT.

V and J are TRBV7-6 and TRBJ2-2; possibly TRBD1 for D (6 bases). The V end was cut by 5 bases, the J end by 4 bases, with 29 bases between. The CDR3 has 20 residues. The germline gives CDR1 SGHVS, CDR2 FNYEAQ. Written as DNA, the CDR3 is TGTGCCAGCAGCCCCCGATCGGCCGGGACAACTACGCCGGGCACCGGGGAGCTGTTTTTT. Protein: CASSPRSAGTTTPGTGELFF. Full variable domain (rest looked up from reference TRBV7-6 and TRBJ2-2): GAGVSQSPRYKVTKRGQDVALRCDPISGHVSLYWYRQALGQGPEFLTYFNYEAQQDKSGLPNDRFSAERPEGSISTLTIQRTEQRDSAMYRCASSPRSAGTTTPGTGELFFGEGSRLTVL.

The V gene is TRBV11-2, the J gene TRBJ2-7; TRBD2 matches 8 bases. Trimming took 1 base from V and 3 from J; bases not matched to a gene: 5. This CDR3 has 15 residues. Looked up from germline, CDR1 is SGHAT and CDR2 is FQNNGV. As DNA, the CDR3 is TGTGCCAGCAGCTTAGGTGCCGGGACTAGCTACGAGCAGTACTTC. Amino acids: CASSLGAGTSYEQYF.

The rearrangement links TRBV21-1 to TRBJ2-7; no check of the table's D call, TRBD1, against the DNA was made. TRBV21-1 is a pseudogene locus. The length of the CDR3 is 14 residues. In DNA form, the CDR3 reads TGTGCCAGCAGCCACCTGGAAAGGGGTCGGGAGCAGTACGTC. Its translation: CASSHLERGREQYV.

The V call is TRBV27, the J call TRBJ1-4, with TRBD1 matching 8 bases. This CDR3 is built from 18 residues. CDR1 and CDR2 (germline): MNHEY, SMNVEV (reference sequence). With 5 bases clipped from V and 3 bases from J, the junction kept 14 bases outside the gene matches. The CDR3 region is CASSPLWTGLPSNEKLFF. CDR3 DNA: TGTGCCAGCAGTCCCCTTTGGACAGGGTTGCCGTCTAATGAAAAACTGTTTTTT.